The sequence of this T cell receptor beta chain was determined in a study of cytomegalovirus exposure and HLA in healthy donors. Worth noting for this clone: Its antigen is undetermined.

Vbeta (60) and Jbeta (13) primers were used in the PCR. Clones were sequenced by immunoSEQ multiplex PCR, and TCRdb holds only the in-frame ones, with some missing. The data show about 150,000 clones, more than 75% seen once. Study conclusions and caveats: An Asian-associated ancestry cluster reportedly showed fewer N-insertions than the approximately 700-donor mean in a later analysis. The study carried out a later analysis of TCR beta sequences. It associated under 20,000 of them with specific HLA alleles at a false discovery rate of 0.05. One variant, a missense change in DCLRE1C, was linked in a later analysis to TCR beta V- and J-gene trimming.

V lost 10 bases and J lost 0; bases outside the gene matches: 5. Germline CDR1 is MNHNS and CDR2 is SASEGT. The CDR3 is 14 amino acids. The clonotype was recovered from a woman younger than 30 in good health and CMV-seronegative. The gene calls are TRBV6-1 and TRBJ2-1; 8 nucleotides agree with TRBD1. Source material: PBMCs. In DNA form, the CDR3 reads TGTGCCACTCGTACAGGGGGCTCCTACAATGAGCAGTTCTTC. The encoded protein is CATRTGGSYNEQFF.